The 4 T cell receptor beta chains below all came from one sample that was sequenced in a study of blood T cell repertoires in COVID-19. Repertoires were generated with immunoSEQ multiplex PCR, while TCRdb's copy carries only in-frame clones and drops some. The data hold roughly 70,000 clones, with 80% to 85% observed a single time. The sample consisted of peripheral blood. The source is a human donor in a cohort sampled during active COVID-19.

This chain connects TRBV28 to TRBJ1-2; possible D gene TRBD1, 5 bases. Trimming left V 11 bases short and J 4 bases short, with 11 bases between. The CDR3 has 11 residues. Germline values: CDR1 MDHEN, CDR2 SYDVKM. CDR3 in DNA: TGTGCCGCCCAGGGTCGCTATGGCTACACCTTC. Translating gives CAAQGRYGYTF.

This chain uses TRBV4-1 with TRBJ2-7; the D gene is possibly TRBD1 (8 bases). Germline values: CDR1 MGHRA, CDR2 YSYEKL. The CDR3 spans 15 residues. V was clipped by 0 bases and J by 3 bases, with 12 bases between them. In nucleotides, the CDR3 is TGCGCCAGCAGCCAAGAAACAGGGGGGGACTACGAGCAGTACTTC. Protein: CASSQETGGDYEQYF.

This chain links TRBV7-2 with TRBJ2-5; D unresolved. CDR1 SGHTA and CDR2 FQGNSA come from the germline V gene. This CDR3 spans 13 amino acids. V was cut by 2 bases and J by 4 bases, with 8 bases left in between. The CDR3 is CASSLRPGETQYF. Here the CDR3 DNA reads TGTGCCAGCAGCTTACGCCCCGGAGAGACCCAGTACTTC.

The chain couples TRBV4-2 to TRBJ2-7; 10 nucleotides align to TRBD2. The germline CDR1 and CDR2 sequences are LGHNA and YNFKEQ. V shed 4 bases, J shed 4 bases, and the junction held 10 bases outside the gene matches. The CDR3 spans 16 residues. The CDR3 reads CASSLAGSGGAYEQYF. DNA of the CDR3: TGTGCCAGCAGCCTTGCCGGGAGCGGGGGGGCATACGAGCAGTACTTC.